These T cell receptor beta chains were read from a single sample in a study of blood T cell repertoires in COVID-19. Only in-frame clones appear in the TCRdb table, and some are missing; sequencing was by immunoSEQ multiplex PCR. The data contain about 73,000 clones, 82% of them seen just once; the ten biggest clones take up around 4.1%. Sample: peripheral blood. The receptors stem from a woman aged 60-75 years with acute or convalescent COVID-19. Both conserved end residues are part of each CDR3. D genes are given only for firm matches. Clone size is stated in some rows and not others, as once, few, many or a class when expanded.

TRBJ2-7	TRBV19	.	TRBD1	CASSRQGATVSYEQYF	TGTGCCAGTAGTAGGCAGGGGGCGACGGTATCCTACGAGCAGTACTTC
TRBJ2-3	TRBV28	.	.	CASSFGQSTDTQYF	TGTGCCAGCAGTTTTGGGCAGAGCACAGATACGCAGTATTTT
TRBJ1-5	TRBV27	.	.	CASSSAAGISNQPQHF	TGTGCCAGCAGTTCAGCCGCCGGGATTAGCAATCAGCCCCAGCATTTT
TRBJ2-7	TRBV11-2	.	.	CASSLRNEQYF	TGTGCCAGCAGCTTGAGAAACGAGCAGTACTTC
TRBJ1-5	TRBV6-4	.	.	CASSRELGQPQHF	TGTGCCAGCAGCCGGGAACTCGGGCAGCCCCAGCATTTT
TRBJ2-7	TRBV30	.	.	CAWQTGWANEQYF	TGTGCCTGGCAGACAGGATGGGCGAACGAGCAGTACTTC
TRBJ2-3	TRBV18	.	TRBD2	CASSEGLAGTDTQYF	TGTGCCAGCTCAGAAGGACTAGCGGGAACAGATACGCAGTATTTT
TRBJ1-1	TRBV2	.	.	CASRGRVGTEAFF	TGTGCCAGCAGAGGGAGGGTGGGCACTGAAGCTTTCTTT
TRBJ2-7	TRBV7-9	.	.	CASSQDGQLQYF	TGTGCCAGCAGTCAGGACGGACAGCTCCAGTACTTC
TRBJ1-5	TRBV28	.	TRBD1	CATSDRGGNKPQHF	TGTGCCACCTCGGACAGGGGTGGGAATAAGCCCCAGCATTTT
TRBJ1-1	TRBV9	.	.	CASSLRGSNTEAFF	TGTGCCAGCAGCCTCAGGGGAAGTAACACTGAAGCTTTCTTT
TRBJ2-5	TRBV10-1	.	.	CASSEVIAGTGRGGETQYF	TGCGCCAGCAGTGAGGTAATAGCCGGGACAGGTAGGGGGGGAGAGACCCAGTACTTC
TRBJ1-1	TRBV14	few	.	CASSQVSFLRGQNEAFF	TGTGCCAGCAGCCAAGTTAGTTTCCTCCGCGGACAGAATGAAGCTTTCTTT